Following are 15 T cell receptor beta chains from one sample sequenced in a study of blood T cell repertoires in COVID-19. TCRdb's copy holds only in-frame clones and misses some; the assay was immunoSEQ multiplex PCR. The sample holds about 140,000 clones, around 80% seen once. Sample: peripheral blood. The receptors come from a man between 60 and 75 years old with active or convalescent COVID-19.

The rearrangement links TRBV4-3 to TRBJ2-3; 13 positions agree with TRBD2. V was pared by 2 bases and J by 4 bases, with 6 bases of the junction left unmatched. CDR3 size: 17 residues. CDR1 and CDR2 (germline): LGHNA, YSLEER. The CDR3: CASSQQPGLAGADTQYF. In DNA form, the CDR3 reads TGCGCCAGCAGCCAACAACCTGGACTAGCGGGGGCAGATACGCAGTATTTT.

This clone came up a few times. This chain links TRBV27 with TRBJ1-2; the D is unclear. CDR3 length: 13 amino acids. Trimming left V 5 bases short and J 0 bases short, with 7 bases between. The germline V gene encodes CDR1 MNHEY and CDR2 SMNVEV (reference sequence). Here the CDR3 reads CASSPIANYGYTF. Here the CDR3 DNA reads TGTGCCAGCAGTCCGATAGCTAACTATGGCTACACCTTC.

CDR3 region: CASSPRQDRGWFKTQYF. Written as DNA, the CDR3 is TGTGCCAGCAGCCCTCGTCAAGACAGGGGGTGGTTTAAGACCCAGTACTTC. V is TRBV6-2 or TRBV6-3 and J is TRBJ2-5, with TRBD1 matching over 9 bases. CDR1 and CDR2 (germline): MNHEY, SVGEGT. V lost 6 bases and J lost 6; bases outside the gene matches: 17. The CDR3 extends over 17 amino acids.

The chain joins TRBV10-1 to TRBJ1-1, with 7 bases that match TRBD1. Per germline, CDR1 WNHNN and CDR2 SYGVQD (reference sequence). The CDR3 loop spans 13 amino acids. V lost 10 bases and J lost 1; bases outside the gene matches: 6. CDR3 residues: CATKGAPNTEAFF. In DNA, the CDR3 is TGCGCCACCAAGGGGGCCCCGAACACTGAAGCTTTCTTT.

This clone was seen only a few times. V and J are TRBV6-5 and TRBJ1-2; 7 bases align to TRBD1. Per germline, CDR1 MNHEY and CDR2 SVGAGI. The CDR3 consists of 14 residues. Trimming removed 7 bases from V and 3 bases from J; junction bases left unmatched: 8. The CDR3 protein is CASNPRDSYYGYTF. The DNA of the CDR3 is TGTGCCAGCAACCCCAGGGACAGCTACTATGGCTACACCTTC.

With respect to this clone: Other DNA sequences from this sample encode an identical CDR3 as well. The chain combines TRBV19 with TRBJ2-3; TRBD1 matches at 7 bases. The CDR3 is made up of 14 amino acids. The V and J ends lost 6 bases and 1 base, in that order; junction bases with no gene match: 4. Looked up from germline, CDR1 is LNHDA and CDR2 is SQIVND (reference sequence). The CDR3 sequence: CASSTGQGTDTQYF. The CDR3, as DNA: TGTGCCAGTAGCACAGGACAGGGCACAGATACGCAGTATTTT.

The table lists this clone with many counts. V gene TRBV19 combines with J gene TRBJ2-5; 7 nucleotides align to TRBD1. J gave up 5 bases and V 3 bases, and 9 bases lay outside the gene matches. The CDR3 is 15 residues long. The germline CDR1 and CDR2 sequences are LNHDA and SQIVND (reference sequence). The CDR3 sequence is CASSMIRGNQETQYF. The CDR3 nucleotides read TGTGCCAGTAGTATGATCAGGGGGAATCAGGAGACCCAGTACTTC.

The V call is TRBV24-1, the J call TRBJ2-7; D is unresolved. The CDR3 loop spans 14 amino acids. Between the trimmed V and J ends, which lost 0 bases and 0 bases, there was a span of 5 bases. CDR1 and CDR2 from the germline V gene are KGHDR and SFDVKD. The CDR3 nucleotides are TGTGCCACCAGTGATTTGCCAGACTCCTACGAGCAGTACGTC. The encoded protein is CATSDLPDSYEQYV.

The rearrangement links TRBV29-1 to TRBJ2-1; D may be TRBD1 (6 bases). The CDR3 runs 12 residues. The germline CDR1 and CDR2 sequences are SQVTM and ANQGSEA. Trimming stripped 8 bases from V and 7 bases from J, with 15 bases between. CDR3 residues: CSTLDRTNEQFF. CDR3 nucleotide sequence: TGCAGCACTCTAGACAGGACTAATGAGCAGTTCTTC.

V is TRBV19 and J is TRBJ1-6; 7 bases line up with TRBD1. The V and J ends lost 3 bases and 9 bases, in that order; junction bases with no gene match: 5. This CDR3 is 14 amino acids long. CDR1 and CDR2 (germline): LNHDA, SQIVND (reference sequence). The DNA of the CDR3 is TGTGCCAGTAGTATCTGGGACAGATCTTCACCCCTCCACTTT. It specifies CASSIWDRSSPLHF.

The gene calls are TRBV14 and TRBJ1-1; 7 positions agree with TRBD1. This CDR3 contains 13 residues. The V segment lost 0 bases and the J segment 8 bases; nucleotides outside the gene matches: 3. Per the germline V gene, CDR1 is SGHDN and CDR2 is FVKESK. Here the CDR3 reads CASSQDRTGEAFF. The CDR3 DNA follows: TGTGCCAGCAGCCAAGATAGGACAGGCGAAGCTTTCTTT.

This clone was seen just once. The chain joins TRBV3-1 (or the pseudogene TRBV3-2) to TRBJ2-6; D may be TRBD1 (6 bases). The V gene lost 6 bases and the J gene lost 7 bases, with 13 bases spanning the gap. The CDR3 runs 14 residues. In germline, CDR1 is LGHDT, CDR2 YNNKEL (reference sequence). The CDR3 sequence: CASSPQGLANVLTF. DNA for the CDR3: TGTGCCAGCAGTCCACAGGGTCTAGCCAACGTCCTGACTTTC.

This chain connects TRBV2 to TRBJ1-4, with D unclear. The germline gives CDR1 SNHLY, CDR2 FYNNEI. V was trimmed by 4 bases and J by 6 bases, leaving 18 bases between them. The CDR3 loop spans 16 amino acids. CDR3 residues: CASSVNTPGLDEKLFF. The DNA for the CDR3 is TGTGCCAGCAGTGTAAACACACCGGGGTTAGATGAAAAACTGTTTTTT.

The chain has TRBV11-3 and TRBJ2-3, with 10 bases aligning to TRBD1. V lost 5 bases to trimming and J lost 3 bases; unmatched junction nucleotides: 2. Looked up from germline, CDR1 is SGHNT and CDR2 is YENEEA. The CDR3 consists of 14 residues. CDR3: CASSMDRGTDTQYF. In DNA form, the CDR3 reads TGTGCCAGCAGCATGGACAGGGGGACAGATACGCAGTATTTT.

The V call is TRBV7-8, the J call TRBJ2-2, with D possibly matching TRBD1 (5 bases). The CDR3 extends over 14 amino acids. Germline V CDR1 and CDR2: SGHVS, FQNEAQ. V lost 3 bases and J lost 6, with 11 bases in between. The CDR3 DNA sequence: TGTGCCAGCAGCTTTCGCAGGGATCCCGGGGAGCTGTTTTTT. Translating gives CASSFRRDPGELFF.